This TCR beta chain came from a study of CD8 T cells in ankylosing spondylitis. Study-wide points: Blood of patients with ankylosing spondylitis appeared to be characterized by a TCR beta motif of eight highly homologous variants. Disease-linked clones, CD8+, were relatively rare in peripheral blood.

Comments on this clonotype: Its specificity is unknown.

This CDR3 region has 17 residues. The junction had 4 bases not matched to a gene; V was cut back by 6 bases and J by 0 bases. In TCRdb, the 5' RACE reads were re-called with MiXCR into one record per CDR3 protein. Of about 140,000 distinct CDR3 sequences in the sample, around a third are singletons; the top ten hold around 6%. The sample taken for sequencing was synovial fluid, either unsorted or a sorted T cell fraction (not recorded which). The receptor comes from a male donor with ankylosing spondylitis. The chain is built from TRBV12-3 or TRBV12-4 and TRBJ2-2; 13 nucleotides align to TRBD2. This CDR3 reads CASRALAGGPNTGELFF. The CDR3 region has the DNA TGTGCCAGCAGGGCACTAGCGGGGGGGCCGAACACCGGGGAGCTGTTTTTT.